Listed below are T cell receptor beta chains from one sample, sequenced in a study of T cell repertoires in cytomegalovirus infection. Antigens of these TCRs are unknown. TCRdb reprocessed the reads with MiXCR, giving one entry per CDR3 protein. Among about 220,000 distinct CDR3 sequences listed, about 39% were seen once. This material consisted of CD8+ T cells from cultured PBMCs, taken from culture after CMV antigen stimulation. All receptors come from a human donor in good health (CMV status not recorded). Some clones in this sample may be carry-over from other donors' samples. Both conserved end residues are part of each CDR3. The order of the fields is D gene, clone size, J gene, V gene, CDR3 DNA, CDR3 protein. A D gene is named only where the DNA matches it firmly. Some rows mark clone size as missing; the rest say once, few, many or name a class of expanded clone.

>TRBD1|-|TRBJ1-4|TRBV27
TGTGCCAGCAGTTTGTACAGGGGAAGAGAAAAACTGTTTTTT
CASSLYRGREKLFF
>-|-|TRBJ1-1|TRBV7-9
TGTGCCAGCACCACGGGGAGGGACACTGAAGCTTTCTTT
CASTTGRDTEAFF
>TRBD2|-|TRBJ2-5|TRBV7-6
TGTGCCAGCAGCTTAGGAGCAAAGCGGGAGGTGGAAGAGACCCAGTACTTC
CASSLGAKREVEETQYF
>TRBD2|-|TRBJ2-5|TRBV2
TGTGCCAGCGAGGGCACTAGCGGGAGGGAAGAGACCCAGTACTTC
CASEGTSGREETQYF
>-|-|TRBJ2-2|TRBV6-5
TGTGCCAGCAGTTGGACAGACACCGGGGAGCTGTTTTTT
CASSWTDTGELFF
>-|-|TRBJ2-3|TRBV14
TGTGCCAGCAGCCAAATGAGGACTCCTGTTACAGATACGCAGTATTTT
CASSQMRTPVTDTQYF
>-|many|TRBJ2-3|TRBV7-8
TGTGCCAGCAGTTCCCCGGGACACCACACAGATACGCAGTATTTT
CASSSPGHHTDTQYF
>TRBD2|-|TRBJ2-5|TRBV12-3/TRBV12-4
TGTGCCAGCAGCCCAGGACTAGCGGGACAAGAGACCCAGTACTTC
CASSPGLAGQETQYF
>-|-|TRBJ2-7|TRBV7-6
TGTGCCAGCAGCACAATCGAAGGGGGACAACAGACCTCCTACGAGCAGTACTTC
CASSTIEGGQQTSYEQYF
>-|-|TRBJ1-2|TRBV27
TGTGCCAGCAGTTTATCCAGGGCCTTTAACTATGGCTACACCTTC
CASSLSRAFNYGYTF
>-|once|TRBJ1-2|TRBV2
TGTGCCAGCATTAACGCGGCAGTCTACACCTTC
CASINAAVYTF
>-|-|TRBJ2-6|TRBV27
TGTGCCAGCAGACAGGGCAGCTCTGGGGCCAACGTCCTGACTTTC
CASRQGSSGANVLTF
>-|-|TRBJ1-1|TRBV6-8
TGTGCCAGCAGTCGGCAGGGGAGACGTGAAGCTTTCTTT
CASSRQGRREAFF